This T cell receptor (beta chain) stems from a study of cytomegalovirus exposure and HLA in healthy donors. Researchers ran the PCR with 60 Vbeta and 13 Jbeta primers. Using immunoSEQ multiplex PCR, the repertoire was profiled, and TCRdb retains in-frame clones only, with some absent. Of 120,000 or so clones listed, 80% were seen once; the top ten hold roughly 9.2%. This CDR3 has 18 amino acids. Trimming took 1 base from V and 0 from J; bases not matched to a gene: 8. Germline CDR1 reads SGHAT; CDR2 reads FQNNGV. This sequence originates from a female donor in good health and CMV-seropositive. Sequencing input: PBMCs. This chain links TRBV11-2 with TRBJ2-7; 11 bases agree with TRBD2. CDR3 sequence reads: CASSLVVAGGKSSYEQYF. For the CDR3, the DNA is TGTGCCAGCAGCTTAGTTGTAGCGGGGGGGAAAAGCTCCTACGAGCAGTACTTC.